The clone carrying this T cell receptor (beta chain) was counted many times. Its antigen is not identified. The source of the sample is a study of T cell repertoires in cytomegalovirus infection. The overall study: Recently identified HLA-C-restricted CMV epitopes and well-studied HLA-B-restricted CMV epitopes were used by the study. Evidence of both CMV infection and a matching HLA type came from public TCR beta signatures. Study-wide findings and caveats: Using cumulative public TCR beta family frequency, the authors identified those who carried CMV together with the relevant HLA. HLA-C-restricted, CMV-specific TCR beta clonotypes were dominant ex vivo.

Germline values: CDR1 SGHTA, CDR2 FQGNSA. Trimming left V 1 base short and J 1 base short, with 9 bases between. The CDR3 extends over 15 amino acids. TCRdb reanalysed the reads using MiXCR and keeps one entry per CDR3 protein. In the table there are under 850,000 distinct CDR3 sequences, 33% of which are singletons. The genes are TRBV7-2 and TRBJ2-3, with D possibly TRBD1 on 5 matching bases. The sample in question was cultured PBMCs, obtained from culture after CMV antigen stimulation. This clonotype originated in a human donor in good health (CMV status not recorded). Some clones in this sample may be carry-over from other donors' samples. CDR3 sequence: CASSLERQRTDTQYF. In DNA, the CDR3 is TGTGCCAGCAGCTTAGAACGACAGCGCACAGATACGCAGTATTTT.